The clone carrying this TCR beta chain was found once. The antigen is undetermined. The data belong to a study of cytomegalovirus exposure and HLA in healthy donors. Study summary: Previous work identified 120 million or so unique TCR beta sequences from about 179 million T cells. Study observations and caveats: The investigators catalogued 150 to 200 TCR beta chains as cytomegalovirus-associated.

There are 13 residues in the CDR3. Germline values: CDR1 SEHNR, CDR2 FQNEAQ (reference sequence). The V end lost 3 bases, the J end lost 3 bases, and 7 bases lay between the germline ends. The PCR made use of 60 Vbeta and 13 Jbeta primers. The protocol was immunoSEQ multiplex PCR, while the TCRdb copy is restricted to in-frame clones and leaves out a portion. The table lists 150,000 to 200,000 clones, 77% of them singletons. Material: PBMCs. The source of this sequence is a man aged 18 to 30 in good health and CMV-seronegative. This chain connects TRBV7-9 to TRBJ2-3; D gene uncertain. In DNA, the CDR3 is TGTGCCAGCAGCTTTGGCACGACAGATACGCAGTATTTT. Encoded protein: CASSFGTTDTQYF.